This T cell receptor beta chain came from a study of OX40 agonist ivuxolimab in advanced cancers. At the level of the study: Intravenous ivuxolimab at 0.01 to 10 mg/kg was given to patients every 2 weeks.

CDR3 length equals 15 residues. V shed 4 bases, J shed 9 bases, and the junction held 14 bases outside the gene matches. Germline V gives CDR1 SGHTA, CDR2 FQGTGA. This clone is judged large. The repertoire was sequenced with immunoSEQ multiplex PCR; TCRdb's copy has only in-frame clones and lacks some. The sample lists about 46,000 clones, around 77% seen once, with under 3% in the top ten. This sequence joins TRBV7-3 and TRBJ1-1; 7 bases map to TRBD1. Sequencing was performed on CD4+ or CD8+ T cells sorted from blood, taken in a trial of the OX40 agonist ivuxolimab. This clonotype originated in an adult with an advanced solid tumor such as melanoma, head and neck, liver or kidney cancer. The DNA for the CDR3 is TGTGCCAGCAGCTCTAATCCGGGACAGATGACGAAAGCTTTCTTT. It codes for CASSSNPGQMTKAFF.